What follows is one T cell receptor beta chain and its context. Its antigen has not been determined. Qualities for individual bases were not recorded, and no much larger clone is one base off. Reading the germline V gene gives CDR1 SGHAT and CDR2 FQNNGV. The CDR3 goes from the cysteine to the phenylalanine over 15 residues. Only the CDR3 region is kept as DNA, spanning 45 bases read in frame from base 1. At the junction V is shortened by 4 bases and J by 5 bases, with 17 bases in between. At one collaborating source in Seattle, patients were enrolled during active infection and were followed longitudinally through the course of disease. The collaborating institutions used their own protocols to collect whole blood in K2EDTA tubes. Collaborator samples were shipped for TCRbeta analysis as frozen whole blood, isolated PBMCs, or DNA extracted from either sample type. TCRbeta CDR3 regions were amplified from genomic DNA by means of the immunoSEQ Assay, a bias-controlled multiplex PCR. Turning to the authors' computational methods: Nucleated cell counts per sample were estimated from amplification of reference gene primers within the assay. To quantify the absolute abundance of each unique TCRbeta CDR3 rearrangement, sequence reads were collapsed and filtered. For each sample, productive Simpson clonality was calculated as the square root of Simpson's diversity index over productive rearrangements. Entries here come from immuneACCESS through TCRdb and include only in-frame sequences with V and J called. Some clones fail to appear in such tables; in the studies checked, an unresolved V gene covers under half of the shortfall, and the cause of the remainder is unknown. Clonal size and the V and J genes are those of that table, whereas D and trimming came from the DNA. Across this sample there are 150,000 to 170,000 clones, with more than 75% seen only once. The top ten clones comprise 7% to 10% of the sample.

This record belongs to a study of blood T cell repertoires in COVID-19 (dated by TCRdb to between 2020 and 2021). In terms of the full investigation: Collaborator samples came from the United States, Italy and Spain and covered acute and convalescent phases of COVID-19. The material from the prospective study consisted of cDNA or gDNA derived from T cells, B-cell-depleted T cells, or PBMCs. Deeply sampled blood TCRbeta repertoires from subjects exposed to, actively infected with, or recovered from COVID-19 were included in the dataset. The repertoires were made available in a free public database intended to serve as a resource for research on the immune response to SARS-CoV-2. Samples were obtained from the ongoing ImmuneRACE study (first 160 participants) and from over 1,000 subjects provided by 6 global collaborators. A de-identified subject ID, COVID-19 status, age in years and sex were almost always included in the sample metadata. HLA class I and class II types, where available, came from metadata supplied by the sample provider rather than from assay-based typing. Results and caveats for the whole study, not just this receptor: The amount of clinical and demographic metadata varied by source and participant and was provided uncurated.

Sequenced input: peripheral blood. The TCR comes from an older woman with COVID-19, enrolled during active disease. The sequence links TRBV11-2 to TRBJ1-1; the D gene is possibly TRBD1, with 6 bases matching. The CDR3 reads CASSSQGTTWTEAFF. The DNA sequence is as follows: TGTGCCAGCAGCTCCCAAGGGACAACATGGACTGAAGCTTTCTTT.